These 13 T cell receptor beta chains originate from one sample sequenced in a study of cytomegalovirus exposure and HLA in healthy donors. 13 Jbeta primers and 60 Vbeta primers were used for the PCR. Method: immunoSEQ multiplex PCR; TCRdb's copy keeps in-frame clones and lacks some. The data contain around 190,000 clones, 86% of them singletons. The sample was PBMCs. The receptors shown here come from a woman in her thirties in good health and CMV-seronegative.

V and J are TRBV4-1 and TRBJ1-4; D is unclear. The germline CDR1 and CDR2 sequences are MGHRA and YSYEKL. The CDR3 length is 15 residues. With 0 bases removed from V and 6 bases from J, the gap between germline ends came to 11 bases. The CDR3 nucleotides read TGCGCCAGCAGCCAAGATGAAAGGAGTCATGAAAAACTGTTTTTT. Residues: CASSQDERSHEKLFF.

V gene TRBV9 combines with J gene TRBJ2-7; 8 nucleotides match TRBD1. The CDR3 has 15 residues. With 4 bases clipped from V and 6 bases from J, the junction kept 12 bases outside the gene matches. CDR1 SGDLS and CDR2 YYNGEE come from the germline V gene. CDR3 DNA sequence: TGTGCCAGCAGCACCGGGACAGGCCGGCGAGGCGAGCAGTACTTC. Amino acids: CASSTGTGRRGEQYF.

The chain links TRBV9 to TRBJ2-5; weak D call: TRBD2 (6 bases). The germline V gene has CDR1 SGDLS and CDR2 YYNGEE. Deletions cut 3 bases from V and 7 bases from J, with 13 bases between. The CDR3 has 13 amino acids. CDR3 loop: CASSDGPGVTQYF. Written as DNA, the CDR3 is TGTGCCAGCAGCGACGGACCGGGGGTGACCCAGTACTTC.

This clone was seen only once. Here the CDR3 reads CASSSGSNYGYTF. The CDR3 region has the DNA TGCGCCAGCAGCTCCGGTAGTAACTATGGCTACACCTTC. This rearrangement joins TRBV5-1 to TRBJ1-2, with no clear D. CDR1 and CDR2 from the germline V gene are SGHRS and YFSETQ. V was cut by 3 bases and J by 1 base, with 7 bases left in between. The CDR3 covers 13 residues.

This clone was recorded once. The chain is built from TRBV28 and TRBJ2-2; unclear D gene. Germline-derived CDR1 and CDR2 are MDHEN and SYDVKM. This CDR3 region has 16 residues. V was trimmed by 3 bases and J by 0 bases, leaving 11 bases between them. The CDR3 nucleotides read TGTGCCAGCAGTTTTGTCCAGGCCCCGAACACCGGGGAGCTGTTTTTT. It translates to CASSFVQAPNTGELFF.

The genes are TRBV7-3 and TRBJ2-1, with TRBD2 matching over 8 bases. V lost 5 bases to trimming and J lost 0 bases; unmatched junction nucleotides: 3. CDR1 is SGHTA and CDR2 is FQGTGA in the germline V gene. CDR3 size: 15 residues. The DNA for the CDR3 is TGTGCCAGCAGCAAACTAGCGGACTCCTACAATGAGCAGTTCTTC. Its translation: CASSKLADSYNEQFF.

This clone was counted between two and nine times. CDR3 sequence: CASSSLPGQGFNEQFF. The DNA for the CDR3 is TGTGCCAGCAGCTCCTTACCGGGACAGGGTTTCAATGAGCAGTTCTTC. This chain connects TRBV7-2 to TRBJ2-1; 9 bases fit TRBD1. Germline assignment: CDR1 SGHTA and CDR2 FQGNSA. This CDR3 has 16 amino acids. V lost 4 bases, J lost 6 bases, and 10 bases stayed unmatched.

The CDR3 here is CASSPWTSGRWEQYF. The DNA for the CDR3 is TGTGCCAGTAGTCCGTGGACTAGCGGGAGATGGGAGCAGTACTTC. The J gene is TRBJ2-7, the V gene TRBV19; TRBD2 agrees at 13 bases. The CDR3 covers 15 residues. Per the germline V gene, CDR1 is LNHDA and CDR2 is SQIVND (reference sequence). J was trimmed by 7 bases and V by 5 bases; bases with no gene match: 8.

The chain is built from TRBV2 and TRBJ2-5; 10 bases agree with TRBD1. The ends lost 6 bases at V and 4 bases at J; junction bases unmatched: 11. Germline CDR1 and CDR2: SNHLY and FYNNEI. This CDR3 contains 16 residues. The CDR3 DNA sequence: TGTGCCAGCAGGCAAAGGTTGGGACAGGGGTCAGAGACCCAGTACTTC. Translation: CASRQRLGQGSETQYF.

This clone has just one count. V gene TRBV19 combines with J gene TRBJ2-1; TRBD1 matches at 9 bases. V gave up 5 bases and J gave up 10 bases; unmatched junction bases: 9. CDR3 size: 14 residues. Germline V gene lookup returns CDR1 LNHDA and CDR2 SQIVND (reference sequence). The CDR3 coding sequence is TGTGCCAGTAGTGTTACAGGGGGCCAACGGGAGCAGTTCTTC. It specifies CASSVTGGQREQFF.

The gene calls are TRBV5-1 and TRBJ1-1; D is unclear. Deletions cut 4 bases from V and 2 bases from J, with 21 bases between. The length of the CDR3 is 17 residues. Germline V lookup: CDR1 SGHRS, CDR2 YFSETQ. This CDR3 is CASSHQPLDRKNTEAFF. The CDR3 coding sequence is TGCGCCAGCAGCCACCAGCCCCTAGACCGGAAAAACACTGAAGCTTTCTTT.

V usage is TRBV7-3 and J usage is TRBJ2-2, with 10 bases lining up with TRBD1. Per the germline V gene, CDR1 is SGHTA and CDR2 is FQGTGA. This CDR3 spans 15 amino acids. Losses at the gene ends were 5 bases for V and 5 bases for J; bases not matched to a gene: 5. This CDR3 is CASSLDRGRTGELFF. In DNA form, the CDR3 reads TGTGCCAGCAGCCTCGACAGGGGGCGGACCGGGGAGCTGTTTTTT.

V and J are TRBV10-3 and TRBJ1-4; 7 positions agree with TRBD1. Germline CDR1 and CDR2: ENHRY and SYGVKD. This CDR3 has 16 amino acids. The J segment lost 5 bases and the V segment lost 2 bases, leaving 8 bases of the junction unmatched. CDR3 amino acids: CAISESLGTANEKLFF. Written as DNA, the CDR3 is TGTGCCATCAGTGAGAGCCTTGGGACAGCAAATGAAAAACTGTTTTTT.